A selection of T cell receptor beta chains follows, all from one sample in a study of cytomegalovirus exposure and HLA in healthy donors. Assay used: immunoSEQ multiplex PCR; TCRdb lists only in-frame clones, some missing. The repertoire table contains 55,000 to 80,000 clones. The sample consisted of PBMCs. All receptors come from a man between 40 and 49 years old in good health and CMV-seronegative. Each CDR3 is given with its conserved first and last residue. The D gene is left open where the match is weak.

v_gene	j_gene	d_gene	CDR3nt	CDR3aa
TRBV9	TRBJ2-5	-	TGTGCCAGCAGCGCTTGGGCAGGCCAAGAGACCCAGTACTTC	CASSAWAGQETQYF
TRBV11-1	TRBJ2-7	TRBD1	TGTGCCAGCAGCTCCATCGGACAGGGACTCGGCTACGAGCAGTACTTC	CASSSIGQGLGYEQYF
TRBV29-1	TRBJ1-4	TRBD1	TGCAGCGTTGAAGATCCGATGGACAGGGCAGGGGAAAAACTGTTTTTT	CSVEDPMDRAGEKLFF
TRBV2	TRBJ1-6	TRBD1	TGTGCCAGCAACGCGGGACAGGGTGGAAATTCACCCCTCCACTTT	CASNAGQGGNSPLHF
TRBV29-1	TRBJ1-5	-	TGCAGCGTTGCTCGGGTTGTGAGCAATCAGCCCCAGCATTTT	CSVARVVSNQPQHF
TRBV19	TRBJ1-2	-	TGTGCCAGTAGTCCAGGGCAAGTTAACTATGGCTACACCTTC	CASSPGQVNYGYTF
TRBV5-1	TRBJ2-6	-	TGCGCCAGCAGCTTGGGGACTCCAGGGGCCAACGTCCTGACTTTC	CASSLGTPGANVLTF
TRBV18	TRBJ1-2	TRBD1	TGTGCCAGCTCACAGAGACAGGGTGGCTACACCTTC	CASSQRQGGYTF
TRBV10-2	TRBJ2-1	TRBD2	TGCGCCAGCGGAAGCGGCTTTTGGACTAGCGCCCAGCAGTTCTTC	CASGSGFWTSAQQFF
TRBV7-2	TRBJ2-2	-	TGTGCCAGCACGGAGGAGGGGGGGCGGGCCGGGGAGCTGTTTTTT	CASTEEGGRAGELFF
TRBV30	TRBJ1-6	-	TGTGCCTGGACCACATCTAATTCACCCCTCCACTTT	CAWTTSNSPLHF
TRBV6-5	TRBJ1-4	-	TGTGCCAGCAGCCCAACCAGACGAGGGGGGGGAAAACTGTTTTTT	CASSPTRRGGGKLFF
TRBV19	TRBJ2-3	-	TGTGCCAGTAGGAGATATGTGGAGGATACGCAGTATTTT	CASRRYVEDTQYF
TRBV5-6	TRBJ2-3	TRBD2	TGTGCCAGCACCCGGAGGACGGGGGGGCCTACAGATACGCAGTATTTT	CASTRRTGGPTDTQYF
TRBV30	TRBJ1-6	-	TGTGCCTGGATGCCCCAGTCCTCGGGTTCACCCCTCCACTTT	CAWMPQSSGSPLHF
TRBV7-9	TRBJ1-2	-	TGTGCCAGCCACGACCTACCGTTGGCAGGGGAAAACTATGGCTACACCTTC	CASHDLPLAGENYGYTF
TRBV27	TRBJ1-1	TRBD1	TGTGCCAGCAGGGCCGGGACAGCCCCTAACACTGAAGCTTTCTTT	CASRAGTAPNTEAFF
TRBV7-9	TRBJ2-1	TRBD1	TGTGCCAGCACCAACGGGACAGGGCTTGAGCAGTTCTTC	CASTNGTGLEQFF
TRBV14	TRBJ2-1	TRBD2	TGTGCCAGCAGTCCTCGGCGGACTAGCGGGGACCTCTCCTACAATGAGCAGTTCTTC	CASSPRRTSGDLSYNEQFF
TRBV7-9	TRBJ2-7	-	TGTGCCAGCAGCCCGGGCGGGACGGCAACCTACGAGCAGTACTTC	CASSPGGTATYEQYF
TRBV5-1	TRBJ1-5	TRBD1	TGCGCCAGCAGCTTCGGACAGGGGTACAATCAGCCCCAGCATTTT	CASSFGQGYNQPQHF
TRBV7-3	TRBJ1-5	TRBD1	TGTGCCAGCAGCTTAATCGAGGGGGACAGGGGCCAATGGGGCAATCAGCCCCAGCATTTT	CASSLIEGDRGQWGNQPQHF
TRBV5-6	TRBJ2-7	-	TGTGCCAGCAGCTTTAGATTAACAGGGATCTCCTACGAGCAGTACTTC	CASSFRLTGISYEQYF
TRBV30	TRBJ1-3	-	TGTGCCTGGGGGGGCGAAAGAGGGGGAAACACCATATATTTT	CAWGGERGGNTIYF
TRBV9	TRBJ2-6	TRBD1	TGTGCCAGCAGCGTGGACAGGGCAAGCTCTGGGGCCAACGTCCTGACTTTC	CASSVDRASSGANVLTF
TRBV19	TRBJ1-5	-	TGTGCCAGTAGTAATACCTTGGGGGGTCAGATCAGCAATCAGCCCCAGCATTTT	CASSNTLGGQISNQPQHF
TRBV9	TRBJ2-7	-	TGTGCCAGCAGCGTGGCGGGGAGTCCCTACGAGCAGTACTTC	CASSVAGSPYEQYF
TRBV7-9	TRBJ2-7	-	TGTGCCAGCAGCTTAGGGTGGCAGGGATCCTACGAGCAGTACTTC	CASSLGWQGSYEQYF
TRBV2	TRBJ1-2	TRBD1	TGTGCCAGCAGCTTACCTTGGACAGGGTATGGCTACACCTTC	CASSLPWTGYGYTF
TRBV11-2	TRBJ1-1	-	TGTGCCAGCAGCCCCCGGGGTATGATGAACACTGAAGCTTTCTTT	CASSPRGMMNTEAFF
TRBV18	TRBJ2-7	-	TGTGCCAGCTCACCACCGAGGACAGACTCCTACGAGCAGTACTTC	CASSPPRTDSYEQYF
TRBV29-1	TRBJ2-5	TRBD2	TGCAGCGTACAGACTAGCGGGGAAGAGACCCAGTACTTC	CSVQTSGEETQYF
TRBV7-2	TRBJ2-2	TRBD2	TGTGCCAGCAACCGTAAGACTAGCGGGGGTCCGAACACCGGGGAGCTGTTTTTT	CASNRKTSGGPNTGELFF
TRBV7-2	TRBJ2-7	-	TGTGCCAGCAGCTTAGAGGCAGGGCAGCTGACCAGGACCTACGAGCAGTACTTC	CASSLEAGQLTRTYEQYF
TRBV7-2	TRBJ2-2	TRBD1	TGTGCCAGCAGGGGACAGGGAGGCACCGGGGAGCTGTTTTTT	CASRGQGGTGELFF
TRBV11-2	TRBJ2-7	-	TGTGCCAGCAGCTTAGCAGGGACCTACGAGCAGTACTTC	CASSLAGTYEQYF
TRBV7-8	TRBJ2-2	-	TGTGCCAGCAGCTTTCTTAGTGTAGCTAGCGGGGAGCTGTTTTTT	CASSFLSVASGELFF
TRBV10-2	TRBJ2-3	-	TGCGCCGCAGGGGCGAGCACAGATACGCAGTATTTT	CAAGASTDTQYF
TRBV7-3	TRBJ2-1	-	TGTGCCAGCCGTTCTCAGCAGTTCTTC	CASRSQQFF
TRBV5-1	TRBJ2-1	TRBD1	TGCGCCAGCAGCTTAACCCCGACAGGGTTGGACAATGAGCAGTTCTTC	CASSLTPTGLDNEQFF
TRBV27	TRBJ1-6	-	TGTGCCAGCAGTTTGGAGCCTGGGGCCCATTCACCCCTCCACTTT	CASSLEPGAHSPLHF
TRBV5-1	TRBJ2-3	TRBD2	TGCGCCAGCAGCCTTAGCGGGGGGGCCCCTACGCAGTATTTT	CASSLSGGAPTQYF
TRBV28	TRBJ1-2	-	TGTGCCAGCAGTAGCTACAGCTATGGCTACACCTTC	CASSSYSYGYTF
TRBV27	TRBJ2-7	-	TGTGCCAGCACCTCGACAGAGACCTACGAGCAGTACTTC	CASTSTETYEQYF
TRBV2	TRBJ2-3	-	TGTGCCAGCAGAGCTCGGGGGGCTAACACAGATACGCAGTATTTT	CASRARGANTDTQYF
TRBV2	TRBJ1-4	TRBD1	TGTGCCAGCAACCTACAGGGGTCTAATGAAAAACTGTTTTTT	CASNLQGSNEKLFF
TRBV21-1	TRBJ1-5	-	TGTGCCAGCAGCAAATCGGATCAGCCCCAGCATTTT	CASSKSDQPQHF
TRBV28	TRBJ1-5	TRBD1	TGTGCCAGCAGTTGGGTTTCGGGACAGGGGATAGGAGGCGGCAATCAGCCCCAGCATTTT	CASSWVSGQGIGGGNQPQHF
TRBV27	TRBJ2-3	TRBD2	TGTGCCTCTCAGTTAGCGGGGGCGGGAGATACGCAGTATTTT	CASQLAGAGDTQYF
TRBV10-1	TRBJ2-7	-	TGCGCCAGCAGTGATGTTGGGGGCGGCTACGAGCAGTACTTC	CASSDVGGGYEQYF
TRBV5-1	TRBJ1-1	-	TGCGCCAGCAGCTACTTAGGGGTAGACACTGAAGCTTTCTTT	CASSYLGVDTEAFF
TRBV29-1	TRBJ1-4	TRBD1	TGCAGCGTTTATCGACAGGGTGGAGAAAAACTGTTTTTT	CSVYRQGGEKLFF
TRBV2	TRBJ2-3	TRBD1	TGTGCCAGCAGTGATCCGGGACAGGTGGTAGATACGCAGTATTTT	CASSDPGQVVDTQYF
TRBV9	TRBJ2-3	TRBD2	TGTGCCAGCAGCGCCGGGGGGGGCCCAGATACGCAGTATTTT	CASSAGGGPDTQYF
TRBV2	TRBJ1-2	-	TGTGCCAGCAGTCGCGAAGGGGATCGGTATGGCTACACCTTC	CASSREGDRYGYTF
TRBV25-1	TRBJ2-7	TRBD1	TGTGCCAGCAGTGAACATGAGGGGGCAATACACGAGCAGTACTTC	CASSEHEGAIHEQYF
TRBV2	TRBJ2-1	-	TGTGCCAGCAGGAACGGACAGGAGCAGTTCTTC	CASRNGQEQFF
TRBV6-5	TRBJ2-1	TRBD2	TGTGCCAGCACCAAACTAGCGGGGGGGCTCGATGAGCAGTTCTTC	CASTKLAGGLDEQFF
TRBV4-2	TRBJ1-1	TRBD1	TGTGCCAGCAGCCAAGCGGACAGGGTAGAGGCTGAAGCTTTCTTT	CASSQADRVEAEAFF